This entry features one T cell receptor (beta chain) sequence. Antigen unknown. The study ran its PCR with 60 Vbeta and 13 Jbeta primers. Sequenced by immunoSEQ multiplex PCR; TCRdb stores in-frame clones only, minus some. This table has around 60,000 clones, approximately 82% appearing once. The data stem from a study of cytomegalovirus exposure and HLA in healthy donors. The study's findings and limits: In a later analysis, HLA-associated TCR beta chains were more clonally expanded than equally common others. Within a later analysis, the majority of CMV-associated TCR beta chains appeared HLA-restricted. The study assumed roughly uniform donor sequencing depth for presence/absence analyses.

Germline V CDR1 and CDR2: SGDLS, YYNGEE. V was trimmed by 4 bases and J by 2 bases, leaving 9 bases between them. The CDR3 is 13 residues long. The TCR was taken from a woman aged 40 to 50 in good health and CMV-seropositive. The specimen was PBMCs. The chain has TRBV9 and TRBJ1-2, with D perhaps matching TRBD1 (5 bases). CDR3 amino acids: CASSLGGNYGYTF. The DNA for the CDR3 is TGTGCCAGCAGCCTCGGGGGGAACTATGGCTACACCTTC.